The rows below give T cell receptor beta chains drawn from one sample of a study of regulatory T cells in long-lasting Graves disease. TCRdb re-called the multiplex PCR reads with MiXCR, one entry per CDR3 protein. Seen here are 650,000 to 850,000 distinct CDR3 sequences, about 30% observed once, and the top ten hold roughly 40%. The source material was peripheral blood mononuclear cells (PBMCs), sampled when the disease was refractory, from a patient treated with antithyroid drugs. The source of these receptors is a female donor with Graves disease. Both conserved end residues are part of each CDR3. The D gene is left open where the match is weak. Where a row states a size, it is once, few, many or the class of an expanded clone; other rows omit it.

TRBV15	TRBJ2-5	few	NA	TGTGCCACCCGACAGGTCCAAGGGACCCAGTACTTC	CATRQVQGTQYF
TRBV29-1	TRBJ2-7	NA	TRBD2	TGCAGCGTTGGGCTAGCGGATACCTACGAGCAGTACTTC	CSVGLADTYEQYF
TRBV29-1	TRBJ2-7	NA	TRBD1	TGCAGCGTTACGGGTAAGGGGGCAGGCCACGAGCAGTACTTC	CSVTGKGAGHEQYF
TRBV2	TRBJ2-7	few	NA	TGTGCCAGCAGTGAAAAGTCACGATCTTCCTACGAGCAGTACTTC	CASSEKSRSSYEQYF
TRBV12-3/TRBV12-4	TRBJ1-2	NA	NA	TGTGTCAGCAGTTTATATGCAGGGAAAGAGGATGGCTACACCTTC	CVSSLYAGKEDGYTF
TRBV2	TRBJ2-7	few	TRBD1	TGTGCCAGCATACTCAGGGGGCTCCACTCCTACGAGCAGTACTTC	CASILRGLHSYEQYF
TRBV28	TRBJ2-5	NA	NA	TGTGCCAGCAGTTTAAGTCTGGGCGGGACCCAGTACTTC	CASSLSLGGTQYF
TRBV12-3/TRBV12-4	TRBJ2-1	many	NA	TGTGCCAGCAGTTTAGTAGGGAATGAGCAGTTCTTC	CASSLVGNEQFF
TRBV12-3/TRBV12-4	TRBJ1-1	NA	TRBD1	TGTGCCAGCAGAACACTGACAGGGGCGGCTCACTCGGGGAACACTGAAGCTTTCTTT	CASRTLTGAAHSGNTEAFF
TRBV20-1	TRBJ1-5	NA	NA	TGCAGTGCTAGAGTCCCCGGGGGGCCCCAGCATTTT	CSARVPGGPQHF
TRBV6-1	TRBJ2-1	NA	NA	TGTGCCAGCAGTCCCCACCCGAGACAGACGAACTACAATGAGCAGTTCTTC	CASSPHPRQTNYNEQFF
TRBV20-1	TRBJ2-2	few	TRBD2	TGCAGTGCGCCAGCGGGAGCCGGGGAGCTGTTTTTT	CSAPAGAGELFF
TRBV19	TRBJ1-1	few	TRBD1	TGTGCCAGTCTACAGGGGGCACCTTCGAACACTGAAGCTTTCTTT	CASLQGAPSNTEAFF
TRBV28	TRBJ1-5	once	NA	TGTGCCAGCAGTTTTGGTCTAGGAGGTCAGCCCCAGCATTTT	CASSFGLGGQPQHF
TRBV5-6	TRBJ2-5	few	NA	TGTGCCAGCAGCTTGCCGCAGGGGGGACCCAAGGCGACCCAGTACTTC	CASSLPQGGPKATQYF
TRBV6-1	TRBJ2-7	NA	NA	TGTGCCAGCAGTGAGGGACACAGACCCTACGAGCAGTACTTC	CASSEGHRPYEQYF
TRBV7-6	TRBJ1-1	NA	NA	TGTGCCAGCAGCTTACCAAATCCTACAGCGAACACTGAAGCTTTCTTT	CASSLPNPTANTEAFF
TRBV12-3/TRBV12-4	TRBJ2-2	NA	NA	TGTGCCAGCAGTTTTGGGGCAGGGACGAACACCGGGGAGCTGTTTTTT	CASSFGAGTNTGELFF
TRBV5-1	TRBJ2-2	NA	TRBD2	TGCGCCAGCAGCCCGGGACTAGCGGGAGCAAACACCGGGGAGCTGTTTTTT	CASSPGLAGANTGELFF
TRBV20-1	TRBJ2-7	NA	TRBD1	TGCAGTGCTAGGCTTCTGTCAGGGGGCTCCTACGAGCAGTACTTC	CSARLLSGGSYEQYF